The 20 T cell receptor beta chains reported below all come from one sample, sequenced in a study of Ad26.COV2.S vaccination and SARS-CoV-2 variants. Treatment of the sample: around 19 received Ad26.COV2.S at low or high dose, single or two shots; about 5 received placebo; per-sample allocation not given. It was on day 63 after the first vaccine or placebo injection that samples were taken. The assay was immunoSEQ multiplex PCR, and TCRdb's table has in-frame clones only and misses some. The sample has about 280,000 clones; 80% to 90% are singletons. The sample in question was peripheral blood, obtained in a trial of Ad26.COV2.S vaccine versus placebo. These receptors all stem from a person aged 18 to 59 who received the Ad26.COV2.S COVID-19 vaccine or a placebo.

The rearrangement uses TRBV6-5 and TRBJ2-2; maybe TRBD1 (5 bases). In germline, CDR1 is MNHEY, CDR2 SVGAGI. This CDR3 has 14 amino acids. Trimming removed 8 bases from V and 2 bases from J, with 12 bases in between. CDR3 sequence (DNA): TGTGCCAGCGGCCAGGGAAAAAACACCGGGGAGCTGTTTTTT. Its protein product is CASGQGKNTGELFF.

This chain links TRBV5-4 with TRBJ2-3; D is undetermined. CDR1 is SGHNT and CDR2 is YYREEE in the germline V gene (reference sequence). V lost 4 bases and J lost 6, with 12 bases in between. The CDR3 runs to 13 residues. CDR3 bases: TGTGCCAGCAGCCCCGACCCGGCGGATACGCAGTATTTT. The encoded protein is CASSPDPADTQYF.

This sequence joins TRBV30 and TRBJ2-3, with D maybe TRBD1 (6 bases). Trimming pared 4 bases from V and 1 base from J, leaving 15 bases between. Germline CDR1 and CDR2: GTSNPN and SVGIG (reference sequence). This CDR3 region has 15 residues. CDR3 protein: CAWIPFRGGTDTQYF. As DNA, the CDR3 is TGTGCCTGGATTCCTTTCAGGGGCGGCACAGATACGCAGTATTTT.

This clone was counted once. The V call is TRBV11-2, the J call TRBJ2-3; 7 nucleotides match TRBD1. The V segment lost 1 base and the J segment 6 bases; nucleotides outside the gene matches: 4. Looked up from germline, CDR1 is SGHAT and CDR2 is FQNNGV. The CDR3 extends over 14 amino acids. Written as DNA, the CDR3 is TGTGCCAGCAGCTTAGTAGGGGGCCGGGATACGCAGTATTTT. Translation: CASSLVGGRDTQYF.

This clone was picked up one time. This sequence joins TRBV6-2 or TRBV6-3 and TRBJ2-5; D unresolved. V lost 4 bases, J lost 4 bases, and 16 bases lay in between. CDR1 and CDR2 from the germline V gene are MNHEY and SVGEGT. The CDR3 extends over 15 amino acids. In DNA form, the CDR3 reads TGTGCCAGCAGTTTTCCTTTAGAGAACCTAGAGACCCAGTACTTC. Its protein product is CASSFPLENLETQYF.

The CDR3: CASSTWRSSGGFRTDTQYF. In DNA form, the CDR3 reads TGTGCCAGCAGCACTTGGAGGAGTAGCGGGGGGTTCCGCACAGATACGCAGTATTTT. V and J are TRBV5-6 and TRBJ2-3; 10 bases align to TRBD2. CDR1 and CDR2 (germline): SGHDT, YYEEEE. J was trimmed by 1 base and V by 4 bases; bases with no gene match: 15. CDR3 length equals 19 residues.

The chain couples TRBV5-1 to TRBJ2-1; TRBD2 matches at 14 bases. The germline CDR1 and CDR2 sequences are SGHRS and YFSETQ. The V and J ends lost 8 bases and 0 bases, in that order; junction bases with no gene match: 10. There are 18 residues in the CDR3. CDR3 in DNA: TGCGCCAGTGGGCCGGGACTAGCGGGGGACAGCTCCTACAATGAGCAGTTCTTC. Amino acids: CASGPGLAGDSSYNEQFF.

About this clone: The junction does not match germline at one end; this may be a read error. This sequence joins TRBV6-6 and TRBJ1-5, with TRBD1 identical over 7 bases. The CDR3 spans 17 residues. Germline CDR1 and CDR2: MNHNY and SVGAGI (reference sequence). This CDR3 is CASSPAGGSYSNQSQHF. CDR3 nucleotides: TGTGCCAGCAGTCCCGCAGGGGGATCCTATAGCAATCAGTCCCAGCATTTT.

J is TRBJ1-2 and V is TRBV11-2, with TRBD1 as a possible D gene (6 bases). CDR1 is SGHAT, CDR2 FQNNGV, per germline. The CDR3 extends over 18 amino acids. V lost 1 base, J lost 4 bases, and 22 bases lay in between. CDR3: CASSLVGGDSETLYGYTF. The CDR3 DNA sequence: TGTGCCAGCAGCTTAGTAGGGGGGGACTCGGAGACCCTCTATGGCTACACCTTC.

In DNA form, the CDR3 reads TGTGCCAGCAGCCAAGATCTCGGGACAAACCCCTACGAGCAGTACTTC. Translating gives CASSQDLGTNPYEQYF. This chain links TRBV14 with TRBJ2-7, with D perhaps TRBD1 (6 bases). The length of the CDR3 is 16 residues. From germline, CDR1 is SGHDN and CDR2 FVKESK. V was cut by 0 bases and J by 2 bases, with 14 bases left in between.

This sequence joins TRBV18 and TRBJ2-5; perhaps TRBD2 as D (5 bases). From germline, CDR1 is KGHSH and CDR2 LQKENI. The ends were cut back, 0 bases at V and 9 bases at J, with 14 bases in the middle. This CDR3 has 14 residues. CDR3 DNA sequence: TGTGCCAGCTCACCACCGGCGGGCTTCGGGGCCCAGTACTTC. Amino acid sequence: CASSPPAGFGAQYF.

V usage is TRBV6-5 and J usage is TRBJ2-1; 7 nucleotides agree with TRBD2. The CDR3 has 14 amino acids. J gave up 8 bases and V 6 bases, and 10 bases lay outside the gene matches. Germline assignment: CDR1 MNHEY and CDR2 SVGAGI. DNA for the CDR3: TGTGCCAGCAGGCAGCGCTCTAGCGGTGATGAGCAGTTCTTC. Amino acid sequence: CASRQRSSGDEQFF.

CDR3 protein: CASSPSPITDSPLHF. The CDR3 coding sequence is TGTGCCAGCTCACCTTCTCCGATTACGGATTCACCCCTCCACTTT. The rearrangement uses TRBV18 and TRBJ1-6; D remains ambiguous. Between the trimmed V and J ends, which lost 3 bases and 8 bases, there was a span of 14 bases. Germline V lookup: CDR1 KGHSH, CDR2 LQKENI. There are 15 residues in the CDR3. Complete variable domain (other parts from reference TRBV18 and TRBJ1-6): NAGVMQNPRHLVRRRGQEARLRCSPMKGHSHVYWYRQLPEEGLKFMVYLQKENIIDESGMPKERFSAEFPKEGPSILRIQQVVRGDSAAYFCASSPSPITDSPLHFGNGTRLTVT.

The CDR3 coding sequence is TGTGCCAGCAGCTGGTCCGGGACTAGCGGATACGAGCAGTACTTC. It translates to CASSWSGTSGYEQYF. V usage is TRBV5-4 and J usage is TRBJ2-7; 11 nucleotides agree with TRBD2. The V segment lost 3 bases and the J segment 4 bases; nucleotides outside the gene matches: 6. The CDR3 length is 15 residues. Germline CDR1 SGHNT, CDR2 YYREEE (reference sequence).

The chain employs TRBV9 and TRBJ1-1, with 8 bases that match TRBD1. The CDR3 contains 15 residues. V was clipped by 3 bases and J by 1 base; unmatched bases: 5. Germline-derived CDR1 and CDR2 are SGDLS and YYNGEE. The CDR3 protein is CASSASGTGNTEAFF. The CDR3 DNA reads TGTGCCAGCAGCGCCTCCGGGACAGGGAACACTGAAGCTTTCTTT.

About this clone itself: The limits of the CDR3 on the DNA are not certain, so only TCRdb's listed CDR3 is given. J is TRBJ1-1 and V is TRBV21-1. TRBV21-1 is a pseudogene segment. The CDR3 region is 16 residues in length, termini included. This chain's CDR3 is CASSTKVGYGNTEAFF.

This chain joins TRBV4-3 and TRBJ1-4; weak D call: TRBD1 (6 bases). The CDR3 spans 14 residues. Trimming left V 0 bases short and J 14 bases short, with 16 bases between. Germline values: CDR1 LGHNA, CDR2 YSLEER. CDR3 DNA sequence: TGCGCCAGCAGCCAAGAGGGGTCGGACAGAAGGCTGTTTTTT. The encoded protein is CASSQEGSDRRLFF.

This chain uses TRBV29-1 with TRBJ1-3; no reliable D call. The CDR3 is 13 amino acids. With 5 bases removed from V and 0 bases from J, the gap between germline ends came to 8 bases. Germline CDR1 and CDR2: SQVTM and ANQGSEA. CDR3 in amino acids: CSVLINSGNTIYF. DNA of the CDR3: TGCAGCGTTTTGATAAACTCTGGAAACACCATATATTTT.

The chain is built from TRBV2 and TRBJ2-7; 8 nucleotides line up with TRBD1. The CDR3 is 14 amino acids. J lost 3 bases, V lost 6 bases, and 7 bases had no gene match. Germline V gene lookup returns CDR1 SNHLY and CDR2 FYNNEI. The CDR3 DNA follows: TGTGCCAGCAGGACCGGGACAGGCCGCTACGAGCAGTACTTC. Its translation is CASRTGTGRYEQYF.

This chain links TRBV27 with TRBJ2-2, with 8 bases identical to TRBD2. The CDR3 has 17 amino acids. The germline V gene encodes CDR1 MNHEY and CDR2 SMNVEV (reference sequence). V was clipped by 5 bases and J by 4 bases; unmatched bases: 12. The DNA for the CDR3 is TGTGCCAGCAGTGGGGTGTCCGCGGGAGGACCCACCGGGGAGCTGTTTTTT. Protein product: CASSGVSAGGPTGELFF.